Listed below are T cell receptor beta chains from one sample, sequenced in a study of blood T cell repertoires in COVID-19. The assay was immunoSEQ multiplex PCR, and TCRdb's table has in-frame clones only and misses some. The repertoire holds some 500,000 clones, with roughly 90% as singletons. Sequencing was carried out using PBMCs or T cells enriched from blood (not recorded which). The receptor set was obtained from a woman in her thirties or forties who had recovered from COVID-19. Each CDR3 is given with its conserved first and last residue. Each record gives: clone size, D gene, V gene, J gene, CDR3 protein, CDR3 DNA. D genes are given only for firm matches. Size values are once, few and many counts, or a class for expanded clones, and some rows have none.

clone size: once; D gene: -; V gene: TRBV2; J gene: TRBJ2-2; CDR3 protein: CASSGPEGTNTGELFF; CDR3 DNA: TGTGCCAGCAGTGGCCCCGAGGGTACGAACACCGGGGAGCTGTTTTTT
clone size: -; D gene: -; V gene: TRBV5-4; J gene: TRBJ2-7; CDR3 protein: CASSLGGGRYEQYF; CDR3 DNA: TGTGCCAGCAGCTTAGGGGGGGGAAGGTACGAGCAGTACTTC
clone size: -; D gene: -; V gene: TRBV6-4; J gene: TRBJ2-3; CDR3 protein: CASNRASGPRTQYF; CDR3 DNA: TGTGCCAGCAACAGGGCTAGCGGTCCCCGTACGCAGTATTTT
clone size: -; D gene: -; V gene: TRBV21-1; J gene: TRBJ2-3; CDR3 protein: CASSKVRAYAQYF; CDR3 DNA: TGTGCCAGCAGCAAAGTACGAGCGTACGCGCAGTATTTT
clone size: -; D gene: -; V gene: TRBV5-1; J gene: TRBJ2-3; CDR3 protein: CASSLEGGSPGDTQYF; CDR3 DNA: TGCGCCAGCAGCTTGGAAGGTGGGAGTCCGGGCGATACGCAGTATTTT
clone size: -; D gene: -; V gene: TRBV19; J gene: TRBJ2-5; CDR3 protein: CASSTWGGETQYF; CDR3 DNA: TGTGCCAGTAGTACGTGGGGCGGAGAGACCCAGTACTTC
clone size: few; D gene: TRBD2; V gene: TRBV19; J gene: TRBJ2-2; CDR3 protein: CASNGLGGRAAGELFF; CDR3 DNA: TGTGCCAGTAATGGACTGGGCGGGAGAGCCGCCGGGGAGCTGTTTTTT
clone size: -; D gene: TRBD2; V gene: TRBV5-1; J gene: TRBJ2-1; CDR3 protein: CASSLVPSGRAWSYNEQFF; CDR3 DNA: TGCGCCAGCAGCTTGGTGCCTAGCGGGAGGGCCTGGTCCTACAATGAGCAGTTCTTC
clone size: -; D gene: TRBD1; V gene: TRBV10-3; J gene: TRBJ1-5; CDR3 protein: CAISEEGQGNQPQHF; CDR3 DNA: TGTGCCATCAGTGAGGAAGGACAGGGAAATCAGCCCCAGCATTTT
clone size: -; D gene: -; V gene: TRBV5-8; J gene: TRBJ1-1; CDR3 protein: CASSLRGNTEAFF; CDR3 DNA: TGTGCCAGCAGCTTGCGGGGAAACACTGAAGCTTTCTTT
clone size: once; D gene: TRBD1; V gene: TRBV4-1; J gene: TRBJ2-3; CDR3 protein: CASSQDRTGRATDTQYF; CDR3 DNA: TGCGCCAGCAGCCAAGATCGGACAGGGCGGGCGACAGATACGCAGTATTTT
clone size: -; D gene: TRBD1; V gene: TRBV2; J gene: TRBJ1-2; CDR3 protein: CASSEERRDSYGYTF; CDR3 DNA: TGTGCCAGCAGTGAAGAGAGACGGGACAGCTATGGCTACACCTTC
clone size: -; D gene: -; V gene: TRBV21-1; J gene: TRBJ2-4; CDR3 protein: CASSKAEPEGGSWIELAKNIQYF; CDR3 DNA: TGTGCCAGCAGCAAAGCCGAGCCGGAGGGCGGTAGTTGGATCGAACTAGCCAAAAACATTCAGTACTTC
clone size: -; D gene: -; V gene: TRBV9; J gene: TRBJ2-3; CDR3 protein: CASSGESGSSTDTQYF; CDR3 DNA: TGTGCCAGCAGCGGAGAGTCAGGGTCTAGCACAGATACGCAGTATTTT
clone size: -; D gene: TRBD1; V gene: TRBV10-1; J gene: TRBJ1-1; CDR3 protein: CASSESWQGAEAFF; CDR3 DNA: TGCGCCAGCAGTGAGTCTTGGCAGGGGGCTGAAGCTTTCTTT
clone size: -; D gene: -; V gene: TRBV5-4; J gene: TRBJ1-2; CDR3 protein: CASSGDFNYGYTF; CDR3 DNA: TGTGCCAGCAGCGGGGACTTCAACTATGGCTACACCTTC
clone size: few; D gene: TRBD2; V gene: TRBV27; J gene: TRBJ2-1; CDR3 protein: CASTPRFAGRNEQFF; CDR3 DNA: TGTGCCAGCACCCCTCGGTTTGCCGGGAGGAATGAGCAGTTCTTC
clone size: -; D gene: -; V gene: TRBV27; J gene: TRBJ1-1; CDR3 protein: CASSLQADLNTEAFF; CDR3 DNA: TGTGCCAGCAGTTTACAGGCAGATCTGAACACTGAAGCTTTCTTT
clone size: -; D gene: -; V gene: TRBV5-5; J gene: TRBJ1-4; CDR3 protein: CASSSGSPDEKLFF; CDR3 DNA: TGTGCCAGCAGCTCCGGGTCTCCCGATGAAAAACTGTTTTTT
clone size: -; D gene: -; V gene: TRBV28; J gene: TRBJ1-1; CDR3 protein: CASSTHAGNTEAFF; CDR3 DNA: TGTGCCAGCAGCACCCACGCCGGGAACACTGAAGCTTTCTTT
clone size: -; D gene: -; V gene: TRBV24-1; J gene: TRBJ1-1; CDR3 protein: CATSDCSPFRVWSPEAFF; CDR3 DNA: TGTGCCACCAGTGATTGTTCGCCATTTCGTGTTTGGAGTCCTGAAGCTTTCTTT
clone size: -; D gene: -; V gene: TRBV6-5; J gene: TRBJ1-2; CDR3 protein: CASSFLSSDGYTF; CDR3 DNA: TGTGCCAGCAGTTTCCTGTCTTCGGATGGCTACACCTTC
clone size: -; D gene: -; V gene: TRBV7-2; J gene: TRBJ2-7; CDR3 protein: CASSYRHQSFYEQYF; CDR3 DNA: TGTGCCAGCAGCTATCGACACCAGTCTTTTTACGAGCAGTACTTC
clone size: -; D gene: -; V gene: TRBV19; J gene: TRBJ2-3; CDR3 protein: CASSRWPDTQYF; CDR3 DNA: TGTGCCAGTAGTAGGTGGCCGGATACGCAGTATTTT
clone size: few; D gene: TRBD2; V gene: TRBV6-1; J gene: TRBJ2-1; CDR3 protein: CASSEAPLADHNEQFF; CDR3 DNA: TGTGCCAGCAGTGAAGCGCCGCTAGCGGATCACAATGAGCAGTTCTTC
clone size: -; D gene: TRBD1; V gene: TRBV5-8; J gene: TRBJ2-5; CDR3 protein: CASSLYGTGFQETQYF; CDR3 DNA: TGTGCCAGCAGCTTGTATGGGACAGGGTTCCAAGAGACCCAGTACTTC
clone size: -; D gene: TRBD1; V gene: TRBV4-3; J gene: TRBJ2-7; CDR3 protein: CASSQDSTGKVYEQYF; CDR3 DNA: TGCGCCAGCAGCCAAGATTCGACAGGGAAGGTCTACGAGCAGTACTTC
clone size: -; D gene: -; V gene: TRBV5-4; J gene: TRBJ1-1; CDR3 protein: CASSLANRDTEAFF; CDR3 DNA: TGTGCCAGCAGCTTGGCAAACCGGGACACTGAAGCTTTCTTT
clone size: -; D gene: TRBD2; V gene: TRBV29-1; J gene: TRBJ2-1; CDR3 protein: CSADSGASYNEQFF; CDR3 DNA: TGCAGCGCCGATAGCGGGGCCTCCTACAATGAGCAGTTCTTC
clone size: -; D gene: -; V gene: TRBV6-2/TRBV6-3; J gene: TRBJ1-2; CDR3 protein: CASSYPRSYGYTF; CDR3 DNA: TGTGCCAGCAGTTACCCCCGCAGCTATGGCTACACCTTC
clone size: -; D gene: -; V gene: TRBV6-1; J gene: TRBJ1-2; CDR3 protein: CASSDRPDYGYTF; CDR3 DNA: TGTGCCAGCAGTGACAGGCCTGACTATGGCTACACCTTC
clone size: -; D gene: -; V gene: TRBV7-9; J gene: TRBJ2-2; CDR3 protein: CASSLGQSTGELFF; CDR3 DNA: TGTGCCAGCAGCTTAGGGCAGTCCACCGGGGAGCTGTTTTTT
clone size: -; D gene: TRBD1; V gene: TRBV7-8; J gene: TRBJ1-1; CDR3 protein: CASSLTRTGGTEAFF; CDR3 DNA: TGTGCCAGCAGCTTAACCCGGACAGGGGGCACTGAAGCTTTCTTT
clone size: -; D gene: TRBD2; V gene: TRBV6-4; J gene: TRBJ2-1; CDR3 protein: CASSDSPGSGRFHEQFF; CDR3 DNA: TGTGCCAGCAGTGACTCCCCCGGCAGCGGGAGATTCCATGAGCAGTTCTTC
clone size: -; D gene: TRBD2; V gene: TRBV9; J gene: TRBJ2-3; CDR3 protein: CASSVHIAGGDTQYF; CDR3 DNA: TGTGCCAGCAGCGTACATATAGCGGGAGGAGATACGCAGTATTTT
clone size: -; D gene: -; V gene: TRBV25-1; J gene: TRBJ1-5; CDR3 protein: CASSEGWAASNQPQHF; CDR3 DNA: TGTGCCAGCAGTGAAGGCTGGGCAGCTAGCAATCAGCCCCAGCATTTT
clone size: -; D gene: -; V gene: TRBV3-1/TRBV3-2; J gene: TRBJ1-1; CDR3 protein: CALPQTGQAEAFF; CDR3 DNA: TGTGCCCTACCCCAGACCGGCCAGGCTGAAGCTTTCTTT